This TCR beta chain was sequenced in a study of OX40 agonist ivuxolimab in advanced cancers. Across the study: As their treatment, patients were administered ivuxolimab, an agonistic anti-OX40 (CD134) antibody. Whole-study results and caveats: Expanded clones were, on average, more numerous among CD8+ T cells than CD4+.

Trimming cost V 3 bases and J 5 bases, with 8 bases left between them. Germline V CDR1 and CDR2: PRHDT, FYEKMQ (reference sequence). This CDR3 is 13 amino acids long. As concerns this clone: Its antigen is unidentified.

Clones were sequenced by immunoSEQ multiplex PCR, and TCRdb holds only the in-frame ones, with some missing. The repertoire holds roughly 30,000 clones, with about 88% as singletons. Systemic immunosuppression or a history of autoimmune disease excluded patients. Blood samples were obtained at baseline, cycle 4 day 1, and cycle 7 day 1. Sequences were derived from CD4+ or CD8+ T cells sorted from blood, sampled in a trial of the OX40 agonist ivuxolimab. The source is an adult with an advanced solid tumor such as melanoma, head and neck, liver or kidney cancer. The rearrangement links TRBV13 to TRBJ1-5, with D uncertain. CDR3 region: CASSFTRYQPQHF. CDR3 DNA: TGTGCCAGCAGCTTCACTAGATATCAGCCCCAGCATTTT.